Shown below are 9 T cell receptor beta chains from a single sample sequenced in a study of shared clonotypes between healthy human individuals. Libraries were prepared by immunoSEQ multiplex PCR; TCRdb keeps only in-frame clonotypes and omits some of them. Of hundreds of thousands of clones listed, approximately 96% are singletons. Naive CD8 cells were CD45RO-negative, positively selected for CCR7, excluding terminally differentiated effector memory CD45RA+ cells. Sequencing was done on a sample of naive CD8+ T cells sorted from blood. The receptor source for this set is a woman younger than 45 in good health.

The CDR3 coding sequence is TGTGCCAGCAGTGATGAGTCCCAGACCCAGTACTTC. It yields the protein CASSDESQTQYF. The chain links TRBV2 to TRBJ2-5; D gene unclear. Trimming left V 3 bases short and J 6 bases short, with 8 bases between. Germline CDR1 and CDR2: SNHLY and FYNNEI. CDR3 length: 12 residues.

This chain links TRBV19 with TRBJ2-7, with 8 positions matching TRBD2. Germline V gives CDR1 LNHDA, CDR2 SQIVND (reference sequence). V shed 1 base and J 0 bases; nucleotides not matched to a gene: 5. The CDR3 is made up of 16 amino acids. The CDR3 loop reads CASSIAGGHFSYEQYF. CDR3 DNA: TGTGCCAGTAGTATAGCGGGAGGGCATTTCTCCTACGAGCAGTACTTC.

CDR3 sequence reads: CASSQVPLGTGEAKNIQYF. For the CDR3, the DNA is TGCGCCAGCAGCCAAGTTCCTTTAGGGACAGGCGAAGCCAAAAACATTCAGTACTTC. The genes are TRBV4-1 and TRBJ2-4, with 8 bases identical to TRBD1. The V and J ends lost 1 base and 0 bases, in that order; junction bases with no gene match: 11. The germline gives CDR1 MGHRA, CDR2 YSYEKL. There are 19 residues in the CDR3.

The chain employs TRBV5-4 and TRBJ2-2; TRBD2 matches at 14 bases. This CDR3 has 17 amino acids. With 3 bases clipped from V and 7 bases from J, the junction kept 8 bases outside the gene matches. CDR1 and CDR2 from the germline V gene are SGHNT and YYREEE (reference sequence). In nucleotides, the CDR3 is TGTGCCAGCAGCTCGGGACTAGCGGGAGTCGATAACGGGGAGCTGTTTTTT. It specifies CASSSGLAGVDNGELFF.

The chain recombines TRBV13 with TRBJ2-2, with D tentatively TRBD2 (5 bases). CDR1 is PRHDT, CDR2 FYEKMQ, per germline (reference sequence). The CDR3 sequence is 16 residues long. Trimming took off 3 bases at V and 4 bases at J, with 15 bases between the two ends. CDR3 in DNA: TGTGCCAGCAGCTTCGGCCTAGCCGTGGGCACCGGGGAGCTGTTTTTT. This translates into CASSFGLAVGTGELFF.

The chain carries TRBV4-1 and TRBJ2-2, with D uncertain. The CDR3 spans 14 residues. Germline values: CDR1 MGHRA, CDR2 YSYEKL. Trimming stripped 3 bases from V and 0 bases from J, with 5 bases between. The CDR3 coding sequence is TGCGCCAGCAGCCACGCAACGAACACCGGGGAGCTGTTTTTT. It is translated as CASSHATNTGELFF.

The chain combines TRBV28 with TRBJ2-7; D could derive from TRBD1 or TRBD2 (5 bases each). The V and J ends lost 3 bases and 5 bases respectively, with 14 bases between them. Germline assignment: CDR1 MDHEN and CDR2 SYDVKM. The CDR3 runs 14 residues. CDR3 coding DNA: TGTGCCAGCAGTTTGGGTGGGACCATGAACGAGCAGTACTTC. It codes for CASSLGGTMNEQYF.

The gene calls are TRBV19 and TRBJ2-7; 13 bases line up with TRBD2. This CDR3 region has 15 residues. Per the germline V gene, CDR1 is LNHDA and CDR2 is SQIVND (reference sequence). Trimming cost V 3 bases and J 4 bases; bases outside gene matches: 3. The CDR3 bases are TGTGCCAGTAGTATCGGACTAGCGGGGGTTTACGAGCAGTACTTC. Its translation is CASSIGLAGVYEQYF.

A word on this clone: Other DNA sequences from this sample encode an identical CDR3 as well. The chain uses TRBV5-6 and TRBJ2-7; no firm D call. The CDR3 consists of 11 residues. Germline V gene data show CDR1 as SGHDT and CDR2 as YYEEEE. V lost 0 bases and J 4 bases, leaving 2 bases between the germline ends. The CDR3 nucleotides read TGTGCCAGCAGCTTGGGGTACGAGCAGTACTTC. It translates to CASSLGYEQYF.